The following is a T cell receptor (beta chain) sequence with its context. Its matching antigen is unknown. The record originates from a study of OX40 agonist ivuxolimab in advanced cancers. Findings of the study overall: The specificity for antigen of the expanded peripheral T cells was not determined.

The CDR3 contains 14 residues. Per germline, CDR1 MDHEN and CDR2 SYDVKM. The ends were cut back, 3 bases at V and 3 bases at J, with 9 bases in the middle. Assay: immunoSEQ multiplex PCR; the TCRdb copy retains only in-frame clones and omits some. The sample holds tens of thousands of clones, 90% seen once. The sample in question was CD4+ or CD8+ T cells sorted from blood, obtained in a trial of the OX40 agonist ivuxolimab. The rearrangement links TRBV28 to TRBJ1-5; a possible D gene is TRBD1 (5 bases). The origin of this receptor is an adult with an advanced solid tumor such as melanoma, head and neck, liver or kidney cancer. The CDR3, as DNA: TGTGCCAGCAGTTTGGGGCAGGACAATCAGCCCCAGCATTTT. It specifies CASSLGQDNQPQHF.